This T cell receptor (beta chain) was sequenced in a study of T cell changes during pregnancy in multiple sclerosis (dated by TCRdb to 2018 to 2020). Study-level background: The study examined how the T cell repertoire changed over the course of pregnancy in women with multiple sclerosis.

The library was produced with the immunoSEQ multiplex PCR assay. TCRdb retrieved this table from immuneACCESS and kept in-frame rearrangements only. Not all clones are present; in checked studies, unresolved V genes account for under half, and no reason is known for the remainder. The sample table contains under 80,000 clones; only one count was recorded for 75% to 95% of them. 0.4% to 0.6% of the sample rests with the top ten. V ends up 0 bases short and J 4 bases short, with an unmatched junction base count of 10. CDR1 and CDR2 are read off the germline V gene as SGHRS and YFSETQ. The CDR3 spans 17 residues, from the cysteine through the phenylalanine. The entry retains the CDR3 DNA only, 51 bases that are in frame from base 1. In the case of this clone: No cognate antigen has been identified for it. The record has no base qualities; no much larger clone is one base away.

The receptor was isolated from a female donor with multiple sclerosis, enrolled in a pregnancy study. The sequences come from CD4+ T cells from peripheral blood mononuclear cells, collected in the second trimester of pregnancy. The sequence links TRBV5-1 to TRBJ1-2, and TRBD1 matches 9 of the central bases. This receptor has the CDR3 CASSLALGQGATYGYTF. In nucleotide form, the sequence is TGCGCCAGCAGCTTGGCCCTGGGACAGGGAGCGACCTATGGCTACACCTTC.